This T cell receptor (beta chain) is drawn from a study of Siglec-9 on CD8 T cells in melanoma. Method: immunoSEQ multiplex PCR; TCRdb's copy keeps in-frame clones and lacks some. The sample records about 30,000 clones, about 80% being singletons. V lost 4 bases and J lost 2, with 9 bases in between. Germline assignment: CDR1 MGHRA and CDR2 YSYEKL. CDR3 length equals 14 residues. On this clone itself: Its specificity is not known.

Study-level results: Siglec-9 reportedly marks and regulates an effector memory CD8+ T-cell subset apparently accumulating in melanoma tumors.

This TCR was sampled from a human donor in good health. The V gene is TRBV4-1, the J gene TRBJ2-1; TRBD2 might be the D (6 bases). Sequences were obtained from Siglec-9- CD8+ T cells sorted from blood. The CDR3 region is CASSPRETYNEQFF. DNA of the CDR3: TGCGCCAGCAGCCCCCGGGAGACCTACAATGAGCAGTTCTTC.